One sample yielded the 14 T cell receptor beta chains listed below, sequenced in a study of identical twins. TCRdb reanalysed the 5' RACE reads using MiXCR and keeps one entry per CDR3 protein. The data contain some 300,000 distinct CDR3 sequences, around an eighth of them singletons. This sample also appeared in a second study, on yellow fever vaccine responses in identical twins.

Material: CD8+ T cells sorted from blood. Source of these receptors: a woman aged 18-29 years in good health.

This clonotype was seen ten or more times. This chain links TRBV5-1 with TRBJ1-2, with D perhaps matching TRBD1 (5 bases). CDR1 is SGHRS, CDR2 YFSETQ, per germline. CDR3 size: 16 residues. Deletions cut 2 bases from V and 8 bases from J, with 22 bases between. Written as DNA, the CDR3 is TGCGCCAGCAGCTTCATCGCAAGGGGTTCGTCGGGGGGCTACACCTTC. Translated: CASSFIARGSSGGYTF.

The rearrangement joins TRBV5-4 to TRBJ2-1; 11 bases fit TRBD2. The V gene end was trimmed by 6 bases and the J gene end by 3 bases; junction bases not matched to a gene: 14. Germline values: CDR1 SGHNT, CDR2 YYREEE (reference sequence). CDR3 length: 18 residues. The CDR3 DNA is TGTGCCAGCAACACTGGAGGCCTAGCGGGAGGAAACTACAATGAGCAGTTCTTC. It codes for CASNTGGLAGGNYNEQFF.

There are a few counts of this clonotype. The CDR3 bases are TGTGCCAGCAGCTTACAACAGGGCCCCTACAATGAGCAGTTCTTC. Translation gives CASSLQQGPYNEQFF. The chain recombines TRBV7-9 with TRBJ2-1; tentative D call: TRBD1 (6 bases). Trimming cost V 2 bases and J 2 bases, with 10 bases left between them. Looked up from germline, CDR1 is SEHNR and CDR2 is FQNEAQ (reference sequence). The CDR3 is made up of 15 amino acids. Drawing the rest from reference TRBV7-9 and TRBJ2-1, the complete variable domain is DTGVSQNPRHKITKRGQNVTFRCDPISEHNRLYWYRQTLGQGPEFLTYFQNEAQLEKSRLLSDRFSAERPKGSFSTLEIQRTEQGDSAMYLCASSLQQGPYNEQFFGPGTRLTVL.

This clonotype has just a few counts. The chain employs TRBV12-3 or TRBV12-4 and TRBJ1-2, with a tentative D call TRBD1 (5 bases). V dropped 3 bases and J dropped 2 bases, with 7 bases sitting between them. The CDR3 spans 13 residues. CDR3 sequence (DNA): TGTGCCAGCAGTTTCCGGGACAACTATGGCTACACCTTC. It yields the protein CASSFRDNYGYTF.

The J gene is TRBJ2-2, the V gene TRBV19, with 13 bases matching TRBD2. Germline CDR1 LNHDA, CDR2 SQIVND (reference sequence). The CDR3 is made up of 16 amino acids. V lost 3 bases, J lost 7 bases, and 5 bases stayed unmatched. The CDR3 here is CASSIGLAGVVGELFF. In DNA, the CDR3 is TGTGCCAGTAGTATCGGACTAGCGGGAGTCGTCGGGGAGCTGTTTTTT. Supplemented by reference TRBV19 and TRBJ2-2, the full variable domain reads DGGITQSPKYLFRKEGQNVTLSCEQNLNHDAMYWYRQDPGQGLRLIYYSQIVNDFQKGDIAEGYSVSREKKESFPLTVTSAQKNPTAFYLCASSIGLAGVVGELFFGEGSRLTVL.

The chain employs TRBV27 and TRBJ2-7; D is undetermined. V lost 3 bases, J lost 3 bases, and 9 bases lay in between. The CDR3 consists of 13 residues. The germline gives CDR1 MNHEY, CDR2 SMNVEV (reference sequence). The CDR3 reads CASSFHTNYEQYF. CDR3 DNA sequence: TGTGCCAGCAGTTTTCACACCAACTACGAGCAGTACTTC.

The chain links TRBV11-2 to TRBJ1-2; no firm D call. CDR3 size: 14 residues. Trimming pared 1 base from V and 2 bases from J, leaving 8 bases between. Germline lookup yields CDR1 SGHAT and CDR2 FQNNGV. The CDR3 here is CASSLGLQNYGYTF. The CDR3 DNA sequence: TGTGCCAGCAGCTTAGGTCTCCAGAACTATGGCTACACCTTC.

V is TRBV7-8 and J is TRBJ1-1, with 8 bases lining up with TRBD1. The CDR3 is 17 residues long. CDR1 SGHVS and CDR2 FQNEAQ come from the germline V gene. The ends lost 4 bases at V and 3 bases at J; junction bases unmatched: 13. This CDR3 is CASSWPGTGGVDTEAFF. The CDR3, as DNA: TGTGCCAGCAGCTGGCCGGGGACAGGCGGCGTGGACACTGAAGCTTTCTTT.

This clonotype was counted many times. The genes are TRBV29-1 and TRBJ2-1, with D uncertain. Germline CDR1 and CDR2: SQVTM and ANQGSEA. V was shortened by 1 base and J by 6 bases, with 13 bases between the two germline ends. The CDR3 sequence is 14 residues long. This CDR3 reads CSVEGLIPPNEQFF. For the CDR3, the DNA is TGCAGCGTTGAAGGGCTTATCCCTCCCAATGAGCAGTTCTTC.

V is TRBV27 and J is TRBJ2-7, with 10 positions matching TRBD1. The CDR3 sequence is 14 residues long. V lost 6 bases and J lost 3; bases outside the gene matches: 5. Germline V gene sequence: CDR1 MNHEY, CDR2 SMNVEV (reference sequence). This CDR3 reads CASSFRDRGYEQYV. Here the CDR3 DNA reads TGTGCCAGCAGCTTCCGGGACAGGGGCTACGAGCAGTACGTC.

This clonotype has more than one count but fewer than ten. V and J are TRBV4-1 and TRBJ2-7; 7 positions agree with TRBD2. Germline values: CDR1 MGHRA, CDR2 YSYEKL. V lost 3 bases, J lost 4 bases, and 12 bases stayed unmatched. This CDR3 has 16 residues. DNA of the CDR3: TGCGCCAGCAGCCAGTCAACCGGGACTATATATTACGAGCAGTACTTC. Translation: CASSQSTGTIYYEQYF.

This clonotype occurred a few times. The J gene is TRBJ2-1, the V gene TRBV7-7; 10 nucleotides align to TRBD2. Germline assignment: CDR1 SSHAT and CDR2 FNYEAQ (reference sequence). This CDR3 has 16 amino acids. J lost 7 bases, V lost 1 base, and 7 bases had no gene match. DNA for the CDR3: TGTGCCAGCAGCTTAGAAGTAGCGGGAGGTACGAATGAGCAGTTCTTC. Protein: CASSLEVAGGTNEQFF. The full variable domain, in which reference TRBV7-7 and TRBJ2-1 provide the parts outside the CDR3, is GAGVSQSPRYKVTKRGQDVTLRCDPISSHATLYWYQQALGQGPEFLTYFNYEAQPDKSGLPSDRFSAERPEGSISTLTIQRTEQRDSAMYRCASSLEVAGGTNEQFFGPGTRLTVL.

This clonotype was observed at least ten times. The chain couples TRBV2 to TRBJ2-7; TRBD1 agrees at 8 bases. The ends lost 4 bases at V and 3 bases at J; junction bases unmatched: 17. This CDR3 has 18 amino acids. From germline, CDR1 is SNHLY and CDR2 FYNNEI. CDR3 amino acids: CASSVVLERQGTDYEQYF. CDR3 DNA sequence: TGTGCCAGCAGTGTAGTCTTGGAAAGACAGGGGACTGACTACGAGCAGTACTTC.

The chain combines TRBV3-1 with TRBJ2-3; the match to TRBD1 covers 10 bases. The CDR3 runs to 15 residues. Germline V lookup: CDR1 LGHDT, CDR2 YNNKEL (reference sequence). Germline trimming cut 5 bases from V and 3 bases from J; bases unmatched to any gene: 5. In DNA form, the CDR3 reads TGTGCCAGCAGCGAGACAGGGGGCGAAACAGATACGCAGTATTTT. The encoded protein is CASSETGGETDTQYF.